The table lists the clone carrying this T cell receptor beta chain with a few counts. Its antigen is as yet unknown. TCRdb's table, derived via immunoSEQ multiplex PCR, lists solely in-frame clones and lacks some. Of roughly 130,000 clones in the sample, 88% were seen once. Time point denoted: blood 2 weeks post-SBRT. The treatment was: 15 Gy SBRT to primary tumor, nephrectomy 4 weeks later. Serial blood draws occurred at baseline and 2 and 4 weeks post-SBRT. This specimen comes from a study of radiation and T cells in renal cell carcinoma. Study in general: Nephrectomy followed 15 Gy stereotactic body radiation by 4 weeks.

General study points: In blood, top tumor clones expanded by 2 weeks, shrinking by 4. Without pretreatment biopsies, baseline tumor clonotype presence was undetermined.

Trimming took 5 bases from V and 11 from J, leaving 17 bases between them. Germline values: CDR1 SEHNR, CDR2 FQNEAQ (reference sequence). This CDR3 comprises 13 residues. The source material was blood, sampled from a patient whose treatment included radiotherapy and nephrectomy. This chain connects TRBV7-9 to TRBJ2-3; D not resolved. This clonotype was obtained from a woman aged 70-85 years with renal cell carcinoma. The CDR3 loop reads CASSTSGRPGQYF. CDR3 DNA sequence: TGTGCCAGCAGCACCTCGGGCAGGCCCGGGCAGTATTTT.